The 18 T cell receptor beta chains listed next were all sequenced from one sample in a study of shared clonotypes between healthy human individuals. Naive CD8 cells lacked CD45RO, underwent positive selection for CCR7 and left out terminally differentiated effector memory CD45RA+ cells. Produced via immunoSEQ multiplex PCR; TCRdb's table is partial and in-frame only. The sample includes 550,000 to 600,000 clones, roughly 98% of them seen just once. Sequenced input: naive CD8+ T cells sorted from blood. The receptors here all came from a man in his thirties or forties in good health.

CDR3 in amino acids: CASSQDLDGRYEQYF. For the CDR3, the DNA is TGCGCCAGCAGCCAAGATCTCGACGGACGCTACGAGCAGTACTTC. This chain joins TRBV4-3 and TRBJ2-7; D ambiguous. The V and J ends lost 0 bases and 3 bases respectively, with 12 bases between them. This CDR3 has 15 residues. Germline V gene lookup returns CDR1 LGHNA and CDR2 YSLEER.

The gene calls are TRBV11-2 and TRBJ1-4; the match to TRBD1 covers 11 bases. The CDR3 totals 18 residues. Germline V CDR1 and CDR2: SGHAT, FQNNGV. The V gene end was trimmed by 1 base and the J gene end by 4 bases; junction bases not matched to a gene: 8. The chain's CDR3 is CASSLVGTGGTSNEKLFF. The CDR3 nucleotides are TGTGCCAGCAGCTTAGTTGGGACAGGGGGGACTAGTAATGAAAAACTGTTTTTT.

A remark on this clone: At one end the junction does not follow the germline gene, possibly because of a read error. The chain is built from TRBV7-7 and TRBJ2-2; D gene unclear. Per the germline V gene, CDR1 is SSHAT and CDR2 is FNYEAQ (reference sequence). The CDR3 has 16 amino acids. CDR3 in DNA: TGTGCTAGCAGCTTAGTCGAGGATCCAGCGTTCGGGGAGCTGTTTTTT. It codes for CASSLVEDPAFGELFF. Based on the CDR3 plus reference TRBV7-7 and TRBJ2-2, the full variable domain is GAGVSQSPRYKVTKRGQDVTLRCDPISSHATLYWYQQALGQGPEFLTYFNYEAQPDKSGLPSDRFSAERPEGSISTLTIQRTEQRDSAMYRCASSLVEDPAFGELFFGEGSRLTVL.

The V and J genes are TRBV27 and TRBJ2-7; 8 bases agree with TRBD2. V lost 0 bases to trimming and J lost 6 bases; unmatched junction nucleotides: 4. Germline V gene sequence: CDR1 MNHEY, CDR2 SMNVEV (reference sequence). The CDR3 length is 14 residues. The CDR3 reads CASSLSGRAVEQYF. The CDR3 DNA reads as TGTGCCAGCAGTTTATCCGGGAGGGCCGTCGAGCAGTACTTC.

The rearrangement joins TRBV9 to TRBJ2-1; 12 positions match TRBD2. Trimming removed 0 bases from V and 8 bases from J; junction bases left unmatched: 9. The CDR3 sequence is 17 residues long. The germline gives CDR1 SGDLS, CDR2 YYNGEE. CDR3 bases: TGTGCCAGCAGCGTAGGGCTAGCGGGAGGGCCGGGCGATGAGCAGTTCTTC. It encodes CASSVGLAGGPGDEQFF.

The CDR3 reads CAISEPGTDTQYF. CDR3 nucleotide sequence: TGTGCCATCAGTGAGCCGGGGACAGATACGCAGTATTTT. The chain joins TRBV10-3 to TRBJ2-3, with D maybe TRBD2 (5 bases). Germline loops: CDR1 ENHRY, CDR2 SYGVKD. Trimming took 2 bases from V and 3 from J, leaving 6 bases between them. The CDR3 totals 13 residues.

The chain has TRBV7-9 and TRBJ1-1; D not certain. CDR1 and CDR2 (germline): SEHNR, FQNEAQ (reference sequence). Trimming took off 3 bases at V and 10 bases at J, with 12 bases between the two ends. This CDR3 has 12 residues. The CDR3, as DNA: TGTGCCAGCAGCTTTTTGACCCTAGGAGCTTTCTTT. It codes for CASSFLTLGAFF.

This clone was observed once. This chain links TRBV5-1 with TRBJ1-2, with TRBD1 matching 7 bases. Germline loops: CDR1 SGHRS, CDR2 YFSETQ. This CDR3 has 14 residues. Trimming cost V 4 bases and J 4 bases; bases outside gene matches: 7. In nucleotides, the CDR3 is TGCGCCAGCAGCACCACGACAGGGACCTATGGCTACACCTTC. It specifies CASSTTTGTYGYTF.

The CDR3 DNA sequence: TGTGCCAGCAGCGCGGGACAGGGATCGGGTGATACGCAGTATTTT. Translating it yields CASSAGQGSGDTQYF. The chain links TRBV9 to TRBJ2-3, with 9 bases identical to TRBD1. Germline V gene lookup returns CDR1 SGDLS and CDR2 YYNGEE. The CDR3 is 15 residues long. V shed 3 bases, J shed 6 bases, and the junction held 8 bases outside the gene matches.

The chain carries TRBV29-1 and TRBJ1-1; tentatively, D is TRBD1 (5 bases). The CDR3 runs to 12 residues. V was trimmed by 5 bases and J by 4 bases, leaving 11 bases between them. Germline V gene data show CDR1 as SQVTM and CDR2 as ANQGSEA. The CDR3 DNA reads TGCAGCGTTTTTATGGGGGGCACTGAAGCTTTCTTT. The encoded protein is CSVFMGGTEAFF.

The chain links TRBV4-3 to TRBJ2-1, with 15 bases lining up with TRBD2. The V gene end was trimmed by 2 bases and the J gene end by 6 bases; junction bases not matched to a gene: 5. The CDR3 loop spans 17 amino acids. The germline V gene has CDR1 LGHNA and CDR2 YSLEER. The CDR3 sequence: CASSQLPGLAGGNEQFF. The CDR3 region has the DNA TGCGCCAGCAGCCAACTACCGGGACTAGCGGGAGGCAATGAGCAGTTCTTC.

The chain uses TRBV5-1 and TRBJ2-1; the D is unclear. This CDR3 has 14 amino acids. V lost 4 bases, J lost 8 bases, and 16 bases lay in between. Germline V CDR1 and CDR2: SGHRS, YFSETQ. The DNA for the CDR3 is TGCGCCAGCAGCCCGGAGAACTTATTAGATGAGCAGTTCTTC. Encoded protein: CASSPENLLDEQFF.

This chain connects TRBV7-8 to TRBJ1-1; D is uncertain. Trimming pared 0 bases from V and 5 bases from J, leaving 19 bases between. Germline-derived CDR1 and CDR2 are SGHVS and FQNEAQ. The CDR3 has 17 residues. The chain's CDR3 is CASSLATKAHRWTEAFF. The CDR3 DNA reads as TGTGCCAGCAGCTTAGCGACCAAGGCCCACCGGTGGACTGAAGCTTTCTTT.

V is TRBV6-5 and J is TRBJ1-5; D is possibly TRBD1 (5 bases). Germline loops: CDR1 MNHEY, CDR2 SVGAGI. V gave up 2 bases and J gave up 3 bases, with 11 bases separating them. There are 15 residues in the CDR3. CDR3 bases: TGTGCCAGCAGTTACAGGGGAGGCGACAATCAGCCCCAGCATTTT. Translation: CASSYRGGDNQPQHF.

The chain combines TRBV10-3 with TRBJ2-1, with D possibly being TRBD1 or TRBD2 (5 bases each). This CDR3 has 14 residues. V was shortened by 6 bases and J by 2 bases, with 11 bases between the two germline ends. Germline loops: CDR1 ENHRY, CDR2 SYGVKD. DNA of the CDR3: TGTGCCATCAGGGCACTGGGGGCCTACAATGAGCAGTTCTTC. Protein: CAIRALGAYNEQFF.

The rearrangement uses TRBV5-8 and TRBJ2-7, with 9 bases that match TRBD1. V gave up 0 bases and J gave up 5 bases; unmatched junction bases: 3. The CDR3 has 14 amino acids. From germline, CDR1 is SGHTS and CDR2 YDEGEE. CDR3 DNA: TGTGCCAGCAGCTTGGAACAGGGGGCAAACGAGCAGTACTTC. Translating it yields CASSLEQGANEQYF. The full variable domain, rest sourced from reference TRBV5-8 and TRBJ2-7, is EAGVTQSPTHLIKTRGQQATLRCSPISGHTSVYWYQQALGLGLQFLLWYDEGEERNRGNFPPRFSGRQFPNYSSELNVNALELEDSALYLCASSLEQGANEQYFGPGTRLTVT.

The CDR3 sequence is CASSLGNLGGYTF. CDR3 in DNA: TGTGCCAGCAGCTTAGGCAATCTAGGTGGCTACACCTTC. The chain couples TRBV7-9 to TRBJ1-2, with D unclear. Trimming removed 1 base at V and 7 bases at J, with 10 bases between. Germline V CDR1 and CDR2: SEHNR, FQNEAQ (reference sequence). The CDR3 extends over 13 amino acids.

About this clone itself: Other DNA sequences in this sample translate to the same CDR3. This chain connects TRBV29-1 to TRBJ2-5; D is ambiguous. The CDR3 is made up of 12 amino acids. Trimming took 4 bases from V and 1 from J, leaving 7 bases between them. Germline CDR1 SQVTM, CDR2 ANQGSEA. The CDR3 DNA reads as TGCAGCGTTGTCGCCCTCCAAGAGACCCAGTACTTC. Translating it yields CSVVALQETQYF. Filled out from reference TRBV29-1 and TRBJ2-5, the complete variable domain reads SAVISQKPSRDICQRGTSLTIQCQVDSQVTMMFWYRQQPGQSLTLIATANQGSEATYESGFVIDKFPISRPNLTFSTLTVSNMSPEDSSIYLCSVVALQETQYFGPGTRLLVL.